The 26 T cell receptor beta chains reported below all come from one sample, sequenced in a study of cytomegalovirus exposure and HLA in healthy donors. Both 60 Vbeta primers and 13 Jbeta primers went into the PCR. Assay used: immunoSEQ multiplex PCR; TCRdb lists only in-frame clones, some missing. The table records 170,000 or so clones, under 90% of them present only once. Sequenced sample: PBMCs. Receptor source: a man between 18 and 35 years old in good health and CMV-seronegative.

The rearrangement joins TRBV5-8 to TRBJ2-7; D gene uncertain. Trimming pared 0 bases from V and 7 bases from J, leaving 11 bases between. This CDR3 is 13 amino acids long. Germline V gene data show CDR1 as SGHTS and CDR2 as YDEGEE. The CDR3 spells CASSLVRSKEQYF. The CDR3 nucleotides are TGTGCCAGCAGCTTGGTCAGGTCTAAGGAGCAGTACTTC.

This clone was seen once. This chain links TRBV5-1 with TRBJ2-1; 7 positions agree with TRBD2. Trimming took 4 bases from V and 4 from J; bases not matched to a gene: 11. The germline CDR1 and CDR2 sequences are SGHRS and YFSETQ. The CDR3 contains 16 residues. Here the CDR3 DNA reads TGCGCCAGCAGCCTAAGTGGGGGAGGGATATACAATGAGCAGTTCTTC. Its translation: CASSLSGGGIYNEQFF.

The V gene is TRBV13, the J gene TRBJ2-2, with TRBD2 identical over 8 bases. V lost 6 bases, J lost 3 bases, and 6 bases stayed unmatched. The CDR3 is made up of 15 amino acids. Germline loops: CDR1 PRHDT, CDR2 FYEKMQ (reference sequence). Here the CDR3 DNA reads TGTGCCAGCAGTCTCCCAGCGGGGGACACCGGGGAGCTGTTTTTT. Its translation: CASSLPAGDTGELFF.

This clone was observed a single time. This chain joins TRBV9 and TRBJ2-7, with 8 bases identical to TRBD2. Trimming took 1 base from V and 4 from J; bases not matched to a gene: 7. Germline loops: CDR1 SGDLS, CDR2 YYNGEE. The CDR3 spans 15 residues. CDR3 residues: CASSVSGGGGYEQYF. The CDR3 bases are TGTGCCAGCAGCGTATCGGGGGGGGGCGGGTACGAGCAGTACTTC.

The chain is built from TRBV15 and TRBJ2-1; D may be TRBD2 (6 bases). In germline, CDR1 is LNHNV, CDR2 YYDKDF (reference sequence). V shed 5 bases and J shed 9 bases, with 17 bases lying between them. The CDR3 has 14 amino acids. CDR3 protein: CATSGTEGLGEQFF. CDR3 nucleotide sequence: TGTGCCACCAGCGGGACGGAGGGCCTGGGTGAGCAGTTCTTC.

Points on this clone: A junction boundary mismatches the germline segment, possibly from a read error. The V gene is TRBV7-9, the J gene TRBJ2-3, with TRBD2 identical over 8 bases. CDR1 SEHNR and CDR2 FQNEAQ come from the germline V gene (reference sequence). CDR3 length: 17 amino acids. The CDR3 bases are TGTTCCAGCAGCTTAGCTGGACTAGCCCGAATCGCAGATACGCAGTATTTT. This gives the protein CSSSLAGLARIADTQYF.

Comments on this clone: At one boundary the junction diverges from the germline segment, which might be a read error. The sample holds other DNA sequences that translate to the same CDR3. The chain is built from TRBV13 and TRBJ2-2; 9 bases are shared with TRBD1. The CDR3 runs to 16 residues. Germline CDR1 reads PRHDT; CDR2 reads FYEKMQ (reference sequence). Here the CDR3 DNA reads TGCGCCAGCGGCACCGGGACAGGGCAGAACACCGGGGAGCTGTTTTTT. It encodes CASGTGTGQNTGELFF.

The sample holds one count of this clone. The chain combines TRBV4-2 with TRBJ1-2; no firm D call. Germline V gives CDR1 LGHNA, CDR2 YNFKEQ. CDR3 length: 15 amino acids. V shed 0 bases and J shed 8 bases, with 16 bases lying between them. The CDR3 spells CASSQETEGSRGYTF. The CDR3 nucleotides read TGTGCCAGCAGCCAAGAGACTGAGGGCAGTCGGGGCTACACCTTC.

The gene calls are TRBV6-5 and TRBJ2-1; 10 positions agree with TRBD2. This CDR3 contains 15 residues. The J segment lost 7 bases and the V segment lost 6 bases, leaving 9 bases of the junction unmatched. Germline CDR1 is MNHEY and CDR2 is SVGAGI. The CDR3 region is CASRLAGVTTNEQFF. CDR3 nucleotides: TGTGCCAGCAGGCTAGCGGGAGTGACTACAAATGAGCAGTTCTTC.

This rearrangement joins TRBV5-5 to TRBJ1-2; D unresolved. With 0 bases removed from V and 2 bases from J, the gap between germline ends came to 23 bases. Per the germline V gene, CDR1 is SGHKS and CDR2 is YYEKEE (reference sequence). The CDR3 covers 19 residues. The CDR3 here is CASSLARTVGELGNYGYTF. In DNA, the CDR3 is TGTGCCAGCAGCTTGGCCCGTACAGTGGGAGAGCTCGGCAACTATGGCTACACCTTC.

Written as DNA, the CDR3 is TGTGCCAGTAGTATGCGACTAGCGGGAGTGTACACCGGGGAGCTGTTTTTT. Amino acids: CASSMRLAGVYTGELFF. This rearrangement joins TRBV19 to TRBJ2-2; TRBD2 matches 12 bases. There are 17 residues in the CDR3. The J segment lost 3 bases and the V segment lost 3 bases, leaving 5 bases of the junction unmatched. Germline CDR1 reads LNHDA; CDR2 reads SQIVND (reference sequence).

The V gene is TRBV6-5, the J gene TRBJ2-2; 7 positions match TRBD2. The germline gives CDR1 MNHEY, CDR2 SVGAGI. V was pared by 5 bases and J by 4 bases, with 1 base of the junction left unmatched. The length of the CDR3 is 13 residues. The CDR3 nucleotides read TGTGCCAGCAGTCCGGGGGGCACCGGGGAGCTGTTTTTT. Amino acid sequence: CASSPGGTGELFF.

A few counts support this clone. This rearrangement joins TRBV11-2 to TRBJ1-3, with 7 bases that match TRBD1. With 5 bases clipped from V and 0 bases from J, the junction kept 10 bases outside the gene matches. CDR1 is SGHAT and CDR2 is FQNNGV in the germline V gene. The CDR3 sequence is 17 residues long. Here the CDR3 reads CASSPGQALTSGNTIYF. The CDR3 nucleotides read TGTGCCAGCAGCCCAGGACAGGCGTTGACCTCTGGAAACACCATATATTTT.

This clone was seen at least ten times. CDR3 in DNA: TGTGCCAGCAGTTACTCGACAGGGGATAATTCACCCCTCCACTTT. This sequence encodes CASSYSTGDNSPLHF. The rearrangement uses TRBV6-5 and TRBJ1-6, with TRBD1 identical over 8 bases. CDR3 length equals 15 residues. Germline trimming cut 0 bases from V and 5 bases from J; bases unmatched to any gene: 0. CDR1 and CDR2 from the germline V gene are MNHEY and SVGAGI.

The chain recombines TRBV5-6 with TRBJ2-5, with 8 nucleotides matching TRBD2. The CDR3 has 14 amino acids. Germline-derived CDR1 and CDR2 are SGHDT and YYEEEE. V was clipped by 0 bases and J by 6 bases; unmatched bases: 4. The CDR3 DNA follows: TGTGCCAGCAGCTTGGAAGCGGGAGCGAAGACCCAGTACTTC. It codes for CASSLEAGAKTQYF.

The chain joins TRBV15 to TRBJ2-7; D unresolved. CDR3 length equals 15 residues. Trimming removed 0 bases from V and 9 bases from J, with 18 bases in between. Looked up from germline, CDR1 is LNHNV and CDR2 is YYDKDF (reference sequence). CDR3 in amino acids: CATSRDLGRSIGQYF. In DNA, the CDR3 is TGTGCCACCAGCAGAGATTTGGGTAGGAGCATAGGGCAGTACTTC.

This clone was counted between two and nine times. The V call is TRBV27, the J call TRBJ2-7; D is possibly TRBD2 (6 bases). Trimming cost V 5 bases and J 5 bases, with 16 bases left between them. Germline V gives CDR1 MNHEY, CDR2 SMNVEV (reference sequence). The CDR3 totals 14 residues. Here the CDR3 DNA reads TGTGCCAGCAGTCCCTCGGGACTCCCGAACGAGCAGTACTTC. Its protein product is CASSPSGLPNEQYF.

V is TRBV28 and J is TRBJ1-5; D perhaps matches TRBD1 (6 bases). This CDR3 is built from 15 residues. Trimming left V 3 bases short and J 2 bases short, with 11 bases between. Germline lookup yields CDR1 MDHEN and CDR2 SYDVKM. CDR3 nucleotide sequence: TGTGCCAGCAGTTTGCGAGGGGGTGGCAATCAGCCCCAGCATTTT. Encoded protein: CASSLRGGGNQPQHF. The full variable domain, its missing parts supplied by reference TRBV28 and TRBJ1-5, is DVKVTQSSRYLVKRTGEKVFLECVQDMDHENMFWYRQDPGLGLRLIYFSYDVKMKEKGDIPEGYSVSREKKERFSLILESASTNQTSMYLCASSLRGGGNQPQHFGDGTRLSIL.

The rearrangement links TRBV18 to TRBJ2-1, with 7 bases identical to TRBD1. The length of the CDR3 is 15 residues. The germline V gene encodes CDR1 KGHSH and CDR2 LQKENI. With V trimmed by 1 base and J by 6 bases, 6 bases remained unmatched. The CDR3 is CASSPRSTGANEQFF. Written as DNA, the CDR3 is TGTGCCAGCTCACCACGTTCAACAGGGGCCAATGAGCAGTTCTTC.

CDR3 sequence (DNA): TGTGCCAGCAGCTTAGAGGGGGAACCTACGGGGGAGCAGTACTTC. Its protein product is CASSLEGEPTGEQYF. The J gene is TRBJ2-7, the V gene TRBV5-4; D possibly corresponds to TRBD1 (6 bases). CDR1 and CDR2 (germline): SGHNT, YYREEE (reference sequence). Trimming cost V 2 bases and J 7 bases, with 19 bases left between them. The CDR3 length is 15 residues.

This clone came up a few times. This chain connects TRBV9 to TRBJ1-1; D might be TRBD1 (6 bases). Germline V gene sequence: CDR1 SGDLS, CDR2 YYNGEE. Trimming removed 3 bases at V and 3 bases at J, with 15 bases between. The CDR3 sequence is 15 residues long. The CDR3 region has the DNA TGTGCCAGCAGCGCGGGGAGGGGGGACGACACTGAAGCTTTCTTT. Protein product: CASSAGRGDDTEAFF.

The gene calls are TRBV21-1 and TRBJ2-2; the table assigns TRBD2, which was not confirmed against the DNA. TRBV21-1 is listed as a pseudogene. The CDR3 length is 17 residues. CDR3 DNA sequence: TGTGCCAGCAGCAAAGCGTTGGAGAACGGCAACACCGGGGAGCTGTTTTTT. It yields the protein CASSKALENGNTGELFF.

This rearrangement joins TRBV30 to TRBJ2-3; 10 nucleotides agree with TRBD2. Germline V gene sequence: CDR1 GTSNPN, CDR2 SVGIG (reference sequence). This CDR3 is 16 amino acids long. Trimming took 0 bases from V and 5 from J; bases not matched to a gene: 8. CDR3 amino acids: CAWSVGVSSGGDTQYF. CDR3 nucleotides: TGTGCCTGGAGTGTAGGAGTTTCTAGCGGGGGAGATACGCAGTATTTT.

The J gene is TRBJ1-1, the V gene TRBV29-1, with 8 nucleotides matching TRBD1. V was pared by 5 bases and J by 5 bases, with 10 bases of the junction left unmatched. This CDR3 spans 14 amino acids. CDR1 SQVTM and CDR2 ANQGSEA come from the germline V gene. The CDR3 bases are TGCAGCGTTTTGCCCAGGGGGCTTTGGACTGAAGCTTTCTTT. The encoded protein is CSVLPRGLWTEAFF.

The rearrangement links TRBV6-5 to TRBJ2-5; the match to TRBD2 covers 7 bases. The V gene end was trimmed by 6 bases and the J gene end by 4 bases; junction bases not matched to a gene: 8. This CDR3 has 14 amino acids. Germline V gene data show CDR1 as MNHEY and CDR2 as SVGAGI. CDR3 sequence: CASSPTSPRETQYF. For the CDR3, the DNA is TGTGCCAGCAGCCCGACTAGCCCCCGAGAGACCCAGTACTTC.

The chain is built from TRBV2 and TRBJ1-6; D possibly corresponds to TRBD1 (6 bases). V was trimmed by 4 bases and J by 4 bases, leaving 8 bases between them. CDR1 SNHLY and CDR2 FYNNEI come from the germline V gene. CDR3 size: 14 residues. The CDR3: CASSVDSYNSPLHF. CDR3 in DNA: TGTGCCAGCAGTGTGGACAGTTATAATTCACCCCTCCACTTT.